Sequencing of this T cell receptor (beta chain) was carried out in a study of blood T cells in healthy people across ages. Study findings and constraints: Measured against age, TCR beta diversity per million T cells decreased in a roughly linear manner.

The authors ran a second PCR of roughly 6 to 12 cycles using a sample-barcoded 5' primer and a J-beta primer mix. Carrying 12 random nucleotides, a template-switch adaptor labeled each individual cDNA molecule. TCRdb called the 5' RACE reads again in MiXCR, with one record for every CDR3 protein. The data contain some 1.4 million distinct CDR3 sequences, roughly 45% of them singletons. This clonotype was counted between two and nine times. Its antigen is currently unknown. The germline V gene encodes CDR1 MNHNS and CDR2 SASEGT. The V and J ends lost 6 bases and 6 bases, in that order; junction bases with no gene match: 14. The CDR3 loop spans 17 amino acids.

This TCR was sampled from a woman under 30 in good health. The source material was blood. This sequence joins TRBV6-1 and TRBJ1-5; 10 bases fit TRBD1. CDR3 coding DNA: TGTGCCAGCAGCCGGGGCCCGGGACAGGGGTTCGGTCAGCCCCAGCATTTT. Protein: CASSRGPGQGFGQPQHF.